The 13 T cell receptor beta chains given below trace back to one sample, sequenced in a study of cytomegalovirus exposure and HLA in healthy donors. The PCR was carried out with 60 Vbeta primers and 13 Jbeta primers. Profiling relied on immunoSEQ multiplex PCR, and the TCRdb table lists in-frame clones only, not all of them. The sample records around 250,000 clones, 85% to 95% being singletons. Sequenced sample: PBMCs. All receptors come from a girl between 2 and 10 years old in good health and CMV-seronegative.

This clone is a singleton in its sample. The junction and the germline gene differ at one end; a read error may be behind it. The chain joins TRBV7-9 to TRBJ2-2, with D possibly being TRBD2 (6 bases). Per the germline V gene, CDR1 is SEHNR and CDR2 is FQNEAQ (reference sequence). The CDR3 contains 16 residues. Here the CDR3 DNA reads TGTTCCAGCAGCTTAGCGCTCGGGGGAGGTACCGGGGAGCTGTTTTTT. It codes for CSSSLALGGGTGELFF. Filled out from reference TRBV7-9 and TRBJ2-2, the complete variable domain reads DTGVSQNPRHKITKRGQNVTFRCDPISEHNRLYWYRQTLGQGPEFLTYFQNEAQLEKSRLLSDRFSAERPKGSFSTLEIQRTEQGDSAMYLCSSSLALGGGTGELFFGEGSRLTVL.

The chain combines TRBV7-6 with TRBJ2-3; D may be TRBD1 (5 bases). Germline CDR1 reads SGHVS; CDR2 reads FNYEAQ. Trimming pared 5 bases from V and 5 bases from J, leaving 14 bases between. This CDR3 is 14 amino acids long. CDR3 region: CASSVLQGKDTQYF. The CDR3 DNA sequence: TGTGCCAGCAGCGTACTCCAGGGAAAAGATACGCAGTATTTT. The entire variable domain, with the rest obtained from reference TRBV7-6 and TRBJ2-3, is as follows: GAGVSQSPRYKVTKRGQDVALRCDPISGHVSLYWYRQALGQGPEFLTYFNYEAQQDKSGLPNDRFSAERPEGSISTLTIQRTEQRDSAMYRCASSVLQGKDTQYFGPGTRLTVL.

J is TRBJ2-3 and V is TRBV2; 8 positions match TRBD2. V gave up 11 bases and J gave up 0 bases; unmatched junction bases: 7. The CDR3 covers 14 residues. Germline CDR1 is SNHLY and CDR2 is FYNNEI. The CDR3: CAGGRGASTDTQYF. CDR3 bases: TGTGCCGGGGGGCGGGGGGCCAGCACAGATACGCAGTATTTT.

The chain is built from TRBV27 and TRBJ2-7; weak D call: TRBD1 (5 bases). The V gene lost 6 bases and the J gene lost 4 bases, with 13 bases spanning the gap. The CDR3 covers 13 residues. Germline assignment: CDR1 MNHEY and CDR2 SMNVEV (reference sequence). CDR3 sequence (DNA): TGTGCCAGCAGCCCAGGGCGCACTTACGAGCAGTACTTC. Residues: CASSPGRTYEQYF.

The CDR3 here is CASRAASSYNEQFF. In DNA, the CDR3 is TGTGCCAGCAGAGCGGCGAGCTCCTACAATGAGCAGTTCTTC. This chain links TRBV27 with TRBJ2-1, with D tentatively TRBD2 (5 bases). The CDR3 is 14 amino acids. Germline CDR1 reads MNHEY; CDR2 reads SMNVEV (reference sequence). V lost 6 bases to trimming and J lost 0 bases, with 9 bases between them.

The V gene is TRBV16, the J gene TRBJ2-1, with a weak D call TRBD1 (6 bases). The CDR3 runs to 17 residues. The V end lost 0 bases, the J end lost 0 bases, and 12 bases lay between the germline ends. Germline loops: CDR1 KGHSY, CDR2 FQNENV. The CDR3 nucleotides are TGTGCCAGCAGCCAATCAGTGGGGACAATCTCCTACAATGAGCAGTTCTTC. Encoded protein: CASSQSVGTISYNEQFF.

The chain employs TRBV7-9 and TRBJ1-3; TRBD1 is a possible D gene (6 bases). The CDR3 length is 16 residues. Germline V gene data show CDR1 as SEHNR and CDR2 as FQNEAQ (reference sequence). Between the trimmed V and J ends, which lost 6 bases and 2 bases, there was a span of 17 bases. The CDR3 bases are TGTGCCAGCAGGCCGGGGGGCAGTATCGCTGGAAACACCATATATTTT. Its translation is CASRPGGSIAGNTIYF.

The chain carries TRBV7-8 and TRBJ1-2; 7 bases align to TRBD1. This CDR3 region has 15 residues. The V segment lost 5 bases and the J segment 5 bases; nucleotides outside the gene matches: 11. In germline, CDR1 is SGHVS, CDR2 FQNEAQ. The DNA of the CDR3 is TGTGCCAGCAGCCATTGGACAGGTTTTGGGTATGGCTACACCTTC. Amino acids: CASSHWTGFGYGYTF.

V is TRBV5-1 and J is TRBJ2-3, with 7 bases aligning to TRBD1. Germline V gives CDR1 SGHRS, CDR2 YFSETQ. There are 15 residues in the CDR3. V lost 4 bases and J lost 4; bases outside the gene matches: 9. The chain's CDR3 is CASSAGTEVPDTQYF. CDR3 nucleotide sequence: TGCGCCAGCAGCGCCGGGACAGAGGTTCCAGATACGCAGTATTTT.

The chain joins TRBV10-3 to TRBJ2-7; TRBD2 might be the D (5 bases). V lost 0 bases, J lost 4 bases, and 16 bases lay in between. The CDR3 runs 16 residues. Germline V CDR1 and CDR2: ENHRY, SYGVKD. The CDR3 here is CAISESVAFTGYEQYF. The CDR3 coding sequence is TGTGCCATCAGTGAGTCGGTGGCGTTTACGGGGTACGAGCAGTACTTC.

J is TRBJ2-7 and V is TRBV5-1; D possibly corresponds to TRBD2 (6 bases). V was trimmed by 0 bases and J by 2 bases, leaving 15 bases between them. The germline CDR1 and CDR2 sequences are SGHRS and YFSETQ. The CDR3 covers 16 residues. CDR3 in amino acids: CASSLDRAGSTYEQYF. CDR3 sequence (DNA): TGCGCCAGCAGCTTGGATCGAGCGGGTTCGACCTACGAGCAGTACTTC.

This chain connects TRBV5-1 to TRBJ2-3; TRBD2 agrees at 8 bases. The CDR3 runs to 17 residues. Germline trimming cut 0 bases from V and 3 bases from J; bases unmatched to any gene: 9. Germline CDR1 SGHRS, CDR2 YFSETQ. The CDR3 spells CASSLAIAGGGTDTQYF. CDR3 nucleotide sequence: TGCGCCAGCAGCTTGGCCATTGCGGGAGGAGGGACAGATACGCAGTATTTT.

Points on this clone: The same CDR3 arises from other DNA sequences in this sample as well. The rearrangement uses TRBV29-1 and TRBJ2-5; 11 bases are a match to TRBD2. J gave up 5 bases and V 6 bases, and 8 bases lay outside the gene matches. The CDR3 totals 14 residues. Germline V lookup: CDR1 SQVTM, CDR2 ANQGSEA. In nucleotides, the CDR3 is TGCAGCGTCGCTACTAGCGGGGGACAGGAGACCCAGTACTTC. Protein: CSVATSGGQETQYF.